A selection of T cell receptor beta chains follows, all from one sample in a study of T cells in Graves' hyperthyroidism and ophthalmopathy. TCRdb called the multiplex PCR reads again in MiXCR, with one record for every CDR3 protein. The profile covers about 520,000 distinct CDR3 sequences, with approximately 24% appearing a single time and roughly 12% taken by the ten largest. The sequenced sample consisted of blood. These receptors all stem from a woman in her twenties or thirties with Graves' ophthalmopathy. CDR3s include the opening cysteine and the closing phenylalanine or tryptophan. D genes are given only for firm matches. Expanded clones are given a class, and other clones once, few, many or no size at all.

length: 13; V: TRBV29-1; size: NA; J: TRBJ1-5; D: TRBD1; CDR3: CSAGGEGDQPQHF; DNA: TGCAGCGCAGGGGGGGAGGGGGATCAGCCCCAGCATTTT
length: 14; V: TRBV7-9; size: NA; J: TRBJ2-7; D: TRBD2; CDR3: CASSFPGGPHEQYF; DNA: TGTGCCAGCAGCTTCCCGGGAGGGCCGCACGAGCAGTACTTC
length: 14; V: TRBV20-1; size: many; J: TRBJ1-5; D: TRBD1; CDR3: CSARPGQGDQPQHF; DNA: TGCAGTGCTAGACCCGGACAGGGCGATCAGCCCCAGCATTTT
length: 15; V: TRBV29-1; size: NA; J: TRBJ2-4; D: TRBD2; CDR3: CSVEAPRGGKNIQYF; DNA: TGCAGCGTTGAAGCCCCCCGGGGGGGCAAAAACATTCAGTACTTC
length: 17; V: TRBV10-3; size: NA; J: TRBJ1-5; D: TRBD1; CDR3: CAIGRQGGMGSNQPQHF; DNA: TGTGCCATCGGAAGACAGGGAGGGATGGGAAGCAATCAGCCCCAGCATTTT
length: 13; V: TRBV20-1; size: NA; J: TRBJ2-5; D: NA; CDR3: CSAFQRSQETQYF; DNA: TGCAGTGCTTTTCAGCGGAGCCAAGAGACCCAGTACTTC
length: 15; V: TRBV5-6; size: NA; J: TRBJ2-7; D: TRBD1; CDR3: CASSLAPTGPYEQYF; DNA: TGTGCCAGCAGCTTGGCCCCGACAGGGCCCTACGAGCAGTACTTC
length: 13; V: TRBV20-1; size: many; J: TRBJ1-1; D: TRBD1; CDR3: CSARGQGEVEAFF; DNA: TGCAGTGCTAGAGGTCAGGGGGAAGTTGAAGCTTTCTTT
length: 16; V: TRBV27; size: many; J: TRBJ1-1; D: NA; CDR3: CASSPLTWGPETEAFF; DNA: TGTGCCAGCAGTCCACTAACTTGGGGGCCGGAAACTGAAGCTTTCTTT
length: 12; V: TRBV29-1; size: many; J: TRBJ2-2; D: NA; CDR3: CSVALLNRELFF; DNA: TGCAGCGTAGCCCTTTTAAATCGGGAGCTGTTTTTT
length: 15; V: TRBV7-8; size: many; J: TRBJ1-5; D: TRBD1; CDR3: CASSSRRDRDQPQHF; DNA: TGTGCCAGCAGCAGCCGAAGGGACAGAGATCAGCCCCAGCATTTT
length: 15; V: TRBV7-9; size: NA; J: TRBJ1-1; D: NA; CDR3: CASSPSPGPPLQAFF; DNA: TGTGCCAGCAGCCCCTCGCCGGGGCCGCCCTTACAAGCTTTCTTT
length: 15; V: TRBV6-5; size: NA; J: TRBJ1-2; D: TRBD1; CDR3: CASSYADRGLYGYTF; DNA: TGTGCCAGCAGTTACGCCGACAGGGGGCTCTATGGCTACACCTTC
length: 17; V: TRBV6-2/TRBV6-3; size: once; J: TRBJ2-3; D: NA; CDR3: CASSYATGTGSTDTQYF; DNA: TGTGCCAGCAGTTACGCCACCGGGACGGGAAGCACAGATACGCAGTATTTT
length: 14; V: TRBV28; size: many; J: TRBJ1-1; D: NA; CDR3: CASSHPNKITEAFF; DNA: TGTGCCAGCAGTCACCCGAATAAAATCACGGAAGCTTTCTTT
length: 14; V: TRBV30; size: NA; J: TRBJ1-1; D: NA; CDR3: CAWSVTTVNTEAFF; DNA: TGTGCCTGGAGTGTAACGACAGTCAACACTGAAGCTTTCTTT
length: 14; V: TRBV14; size: many; J: TRBJ1-2; D: TRBD1; CDR3: CASSKDRGSGGYTF; DNA: TGTGCCAGCAGCAAGGACAGGGGGTCCGGCGGCTACACCTTC
length: 11; V: TRBV6-2/TRBV6-3; size: NA; J: TRBJ2-7; D: NA; CDR3: CASSPMYEQYF; DNA: TGTGCCAGCAGTCCCATGTACGAGCAGTACTTC
length: 14; V: TRBV20-1; size: many; J: TRBJ2-7; D: NA; CDR3: CSARGATHLNEQYF; DNA: TGCAGTGCTAGAGGGGCAACACATCTGAACGAGCAGTACTTC
length: 15; V: TRBV30; size: many; J: TRBJ1-1; D: NA; CDR3: CAWSVDRGYNTEAFF; DNA: TGTGCCTGGAGTGTCGATCGGGGGTACAACACTGAAGCTTTCTTT
length: 17; V: TRBV6-1; size: NA; J: TRBJ1-1; D: NA; CDR3: CASSEARRVSVHTEAFF; DNA: TGTGCCAGCAGTGAAGCAAGGAGGGTTAGTGTTCACACTGAAGCTTTCTTT
length: 15; V: TRBV7-2; size: NA; J: TRBJ1-1; D: NA; CDR3: CASSYNWRGFIEAFF; DNA: TGTGCCAGCAGCTACAATTGGCGGGGCTTCATTGAAGCTTTCTTT
length: 14; V: TRBV6-1; size: few; J: TRBJ2-7; D: NA; CDR3: CASSPGFGGREQYF; DNA: TGTGCCAGCAGCCCGGGGTTCGGGGGACGGGAGCAGTACTTC
length: 12; V: TRBV19; size: many; J: TRBJ1-5; D: NA; CDR3: CASSTIGQTQHF; DNA: TGTGCCAGTAGTACAATCGGACAGACCCAGCATTTT
length: 14; V: TRBV9; size: few; J: TRBJ2-5; D: NA; CDR3: CASSVEGAGETQYF; DNA: TGTGCCAGCAGCGTAGAGGGTGCTGGGGAGACCCAGTACTTC
length: 15; V: TRBV6-1; size: many; J: TRBJ2-2; D: TRBD1; CDR3: CASRTGALNTGELFF; DNA: TGTGCCAGCAGAACAGGGGCTTTGAACACCGGGGAGCTGTTTTTT
length: 16; V: TRBV6-2/TRBV6-3; size: NA; J: TRBJ1-2; D: NA; CDR3: CASSPPFGRRTYGYTF; DNA: TGTGCCAGCAGTCCGCCCTTCGGACGGAGAACTTATGGCTACACCTTC
length: 13; V: TRBV12-3/TRBV12-4; size: many; J: TRBJ2-5; D: NA; CDR3: CASSFGSQETQYF; DNA: TGTGCCAGCAGTTTTGGGTCGCAGGAGACCCAGTACTTC
length: 14; V: TRBV6-1; size: many; J: TRBJ2-5; D: TRBD1; CDR3: CASTPQGGTETQYF; DNA: TGTGCCAGCACCCCACAGGGGGGAACTGAGACCCAGTACTTC
length: 13; V: TRBV7-9; size: many; J: TRBJ1-2; D: NA; CDR3: CASSFRDDRGYTF; DNA: TGTGCCAGCAGCTTCCGGGACGATAGGGGCTACACCTTC
length: 14; V: TRBV11-2; size: NA; J: TRBJ2-7; D: NA; CDR3: CASSLTTPLVEQYF; DNA: TGTGCCAGCAGCCTCACGACTCCTCTGGTCGAGCAGTACTTC
length: 14; V: TRBV12-3/TRBV12-4; size: NA; J: TRBJ2-7; D: NA; CDR3: CASSLKSGVYEQYF; DNA: TGTGCCAGCAGTTTGAAGAGCGGAGTGTACGAGCAGTACTTC
length: 17; V: TRBV6-1; size: NA; J: TRBJ2-5; D: TRBD2; CDR3: CASSAKLAGGHQETQYF; DNA: TGTGCCAGCAGTGCCAAACTAGCGGGGGGTCATCAAGAGACCCAGTACTTC
length: 12; V: TRBV29-1; size: many; J: TRBJ1-2; D: NA; CDR3: CSVEWGVSGYTF; DNA: TGCAGCGTTGAATGGGGGGTGAGCGGCTACACCTTC
length: 14; V: TRBV6-5; size: many; J: TRBJ1-1; D: NA; CDR3: CASSYSASPLRAFF; DNA: TGTGCCAGCAGTTACTCGGCCTCACCATTGAGGGCTTTCTTT
length: 12; V: TRBV29-1; size: few; J: TRBJ2-5; D: TRBD1; CDR3: CSHDRVKETQYF; DNA: TGCAGCCATGACAGGGTCAAGGAGACCCAGTACTTC
length: 16; V: TRBV27; size: many; J: TRBJ1-5; D: NA; CDR3: CASSTTRVLSNQPQHF; DNA: TGTGCCAGCAGCACGACCAGGGTATTAAGCAATCAGCCCCAGCATTTT
length: 17; V: TRBV11-1; size: many; J: TRBJ1-3; D: TRBD1; CDR3: CASSLPRQGIPGNTIYF; DNA: TGTGCCAGCAGCTTACCCCGACAGGGTATCCCTGGAAACACCATATATTTT
length: 14; V: TRBV7-9; size: many; J: TRBJ1-5; D: TRBD1; CDR3: CASSSDRDNQPQHF; DNA: TGTGCCAGCAGCTCGGACAGGGACAATCAGCCCCAGCATTTT
length: 15; V: TRBV7-9; size: many; J: TRBJ1-2; D: NA; CDR3: CASSYGTTGNYGYTF; DNA: TGTGCCAGCAGCTACGGGACAACCGGGAACTATGGCTACACCTTC
length: 15; V: TRBV2; size: many; J: TRBJ2-5; D: TRBD1; CDR3: CASSTGTGVQETQYF; DNA: TGTGCCAGCAGTACCGGGACAGGGGTCCAAGAGACCCAGTACTTC
length: 13; V: TRBV29-1; size: NA; J: TRBJ2-4; D: TRBD2; CDR3: CSVGAGGGNIQYF; DNA: TGCAGCGTCGGAGCGGGGGGCGGGAACATTCAGTACTTC
length: 17; V: TRBV4-1; size: many; J: TRBJ2-7; D: TRBD1; CDR3: CASSQGLGPGQGYEQYF; DNA: TGCGCCAGCAGCCAAGGCTTGGGTCCGGGACAGGGCTACGAGCAGTACTTC
length: 14; V: TRBV5-1; size: many; J: TRBJ2-7; D: TRBD1; CDR3: CASSPVDRAYEQYF; DNA: TGCGCCAGCAGCCCAGTCGACAGGGCCTACGAGCAGTACTTC
length: 16; V: TRBV20-1; size: NA; J: TRBJ2-4; D: TRBD2; CDR3: CSAIGLAGIAKNIQYF; DNA: TGCAGTGCTATAGGGCTAGCGGGAATAGCCAAAAACATTCAGTACTTC
length: 17; V: TRBV11-2; size: few; J: TRBJ1-5; D: NA; CDR3: CASSLEGALGSNQPQHF; DNA: TGTGCCAGCAGCTTAGAAGGGGCCCTGGGGAGCAATCAGCCCCAGCATTTT
length: 17; V: TRBV5-1; size: many; J: TRBJ2-2; D: TRBD2; CDR3: CASTLMSGGANTGELFF; DNA: TGCGCCAGCACTTTGATGAGCGGGGGGGCGAACACCGGGGAGCTGTTTTTT
length: 15; V: TRBV19; size: NA; J: TRBJ1-5; D: NA; CDR3: CASKEQGDLNQPQHF; DNA: TGTGCCAGTAAGGAACAGGGAGATCTAAATCAGCCCCAGCATTTT
length: 14; V: TRBV6-1; size: NA; J: TRBJ2-7; D: NA; CDR3: CASSEVSRSYEQYF; DNA: TGTGCCAGCAGTGAAGTGAGTAGGTCCTACGAGCAGTACTTC
length: 15; V: TRBV7-9; size: few; J: TRBJ2-7; D: TRBD1; CDR3: CASSFTRDRPYEQYF; DNA: TGTGCCAGCAGCTTTACACGGGACAGGCCCTACGAGCAGTACTTC
length: 14; V: TRBV28; size: few; J: TRBJ2-5; D: NA; CDR3: CASSSGYLQETQYF; DNA: TGTGCCAGCAGTTCCGGGTATCTCCAAGAGACCCAGTACTTC
length: 15; V: TRBV18; size: many; J: TRBJ1-2; D: TRBD1; CDR3: CASSPTTGGNYGYTF; DNA: TGTGCCAGCTCACCTACGACAGGGGGCAACTATGGCTACACCTTC
length: 17; V: TRBV7-2; size: few; J: TRBJ2-5; D: TRBD2; CDR3: CASSLATSGGRQETQYF; DNA: TGTGCCAGCAGCTTAGCGACTAGCGGGGGCCGACAAGAGACCCAGTACTTC
length: 13; V: TRBV11-2; size: many; J: TRBJ2-5; D: NA; CDR3: CASSLVWTETQYF; DNA: TGTGCCAGCAGCTTAGTATGGACAGAGACCCAGTACTTC
length: 15; V: TRBV11-3; size: few; J: TRBJ2-2; D: NA; CDR3: CASSPIATAAGELFF; DNA: TGTGCCAGCAGTCCGATAGCCACGGCGGCCGGGGAGCTGTTTTTT
length: 14; V: TRBV2; size: many; J: TRBJ1-5; D: NA; CDR3: CASSEGVEGQPQHF; DNA: TGTGCCAGCAGTGAGGGAGTTGAGGGACAGCCCCAGCATTTT
length: 11; V: TRBV12-3/TRBV12-4; size: NA; J: TRBJ1-5; D: NA; CDR3: CASGRPEAQHF; DNA: TGTGCCAGCGGGCGGCCCGAGGCCCAGCATTTT
length: 15; V: TRBV7-7; size: NA; J: TRBJ2-2; D: NA; CDR3: CASSRLGTSTGELFF; DNA: TGTGCTAGCAGCAGATTGGGGACTTCCACCGGGGAGCTGTTTTTT
length: 14; V: TRBV5-1; size: NA; J: TRBJ2-7; D: TRBD2; CDR3: CASSFTSGGAEQYF; DNA: TGCGCCAGCAGCTTCACTAGCGGGGGGGCCGAGCAGTACTTC
length: 13; V: TRBV28; size: NA; J: TRBJ1-6; D: TRBD1; CDR3: CASNLQGYSPLHF; DNA: TGTGCCAGCAATCTACAGGGGTATTCACCCCTCCACTTT